The entry below describes one TCR beta chain. The sample comes from a study of blood T cells in healthy people across ages. This CDR3 has 14 amino acids. Germline CDR1 is SGHNT and CDR2 is YENEEA. Trimming took 8 bases from V and 6 from J, leaving 14 bases between them. Through a sample-barcoded 5' primer and a J-beta primer mix, a second PCR was run for roughly 6 to 12 cycles. TCRdb analysed the 5' RACE reads with MiXCR anew, one entry per CDR3 protein. Here the sample spans under 1,000,000 distinct CDR3 sequences, about half being singletons. The chain couples TRBV11-3 to TRBJ2-6; D remains ambiguous. The clonotype was recovered from a man of 80 years or more in good health. Sequenced material: blood. The CDR3 bases are TGTGCCAGCCGCATGACGAACGAGGCCAACGTCCTGACTTTC. This sequence encodes CASRMTNEANVLTF.